This TCR beta chain came from a study of shared clonotypes between healthy human individuals. Study outcomes and limitations: Limitation of the genetic and exposure-history diversity represented came from the few donors.

The germline V and J ends were trimmed by 8 bases and 6 bases, with 15 bases remaining between them. The CDR3 has 13 residues. Germline CDR1 reads SGHTA; CDR2 reads FQGNSA. Original processing methods: Filtering differed, since immunoSEQ gave only junction sequences and no quality scores. Sequencing was performed with immunoSEQ multiplex PCR; in TCRdb, only in-frame clones are kept and a portion is missing. Clone size and V and J calls were adopted from that table, with D and trimming inferred from the DNA. The data show approximately 590,000 clones, 95% to 96% seen once. CD45RO-negative cells were positively selected for CCR7, leaving out terminally differentiated effector memory CD45RA+ cells. On this clone: Its antigen is not identified.

This chain connects TRBV7-2 to TRBJ2-3; perhaps TRBD1 as D (6 bases). This clonotype originated in a woman aged 25 to 39 in good health. Material for sequencing was naive CD8+ T cells sorted from blood. CDR3 in amino acids: CASGTGTFDTQYF. The CDR3 DNA is TGTGCCAGCGGCACCGGGACATTCGATACGCAGTATTTT.